Detailed here is one T cell receptor (beta chain). The sample's time point: persistent/refractory GD, antithyroid drugs over 5 years with positive TRAb. PBMC-extracted RNA yielded the TCR library. Investigators prepared the TCR beta libraries by applying iRepertoire HTBI primers and Arm-PCR of CDR3 regions. TCRdb itself ran the multiplex PCR reads through MiXCR, one entry per CDR3 protein. The sample consists of about half a million distinct CDR3 sequences, approximately 22% of them appearing once. This record comes from a study of regulatory T cells in long-lasting Graves disease. The length of the CDR3 is 15 residues. Between the trimmed V and J ends, which lost 0 bases and 3 bases, there was a span of 9 bases. Germline V gives CDR1 LGHNA, CDR2 YNFKEQ.

The sequences come from peripheral blood mononuclear cells (PBMCs), collected when the disease was refractory, from a patient treated with antithyroid drugs. This TCR was sampled from a female donor with Graves disease. The J gene is TRBJ1-5, the V gene TRBV4-2, with D uncertain. The CDR3 is CASSQEEGSNQPQHF. CDR3 nucleotide sequence: TGTGCCAGCAGCCAAGAGGAAGGATCCAATCAGCCCCAGCATTTT.